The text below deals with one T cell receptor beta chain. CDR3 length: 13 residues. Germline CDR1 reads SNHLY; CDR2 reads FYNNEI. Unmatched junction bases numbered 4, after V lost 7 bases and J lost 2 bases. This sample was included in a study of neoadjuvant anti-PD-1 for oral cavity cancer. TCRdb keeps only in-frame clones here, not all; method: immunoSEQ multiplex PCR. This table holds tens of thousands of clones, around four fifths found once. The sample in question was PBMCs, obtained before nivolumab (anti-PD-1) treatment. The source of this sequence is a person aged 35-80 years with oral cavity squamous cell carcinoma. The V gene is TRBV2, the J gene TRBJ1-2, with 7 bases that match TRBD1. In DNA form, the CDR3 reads TGTGCCAGCACTCAGACAGGGAACTATGGCTACACCTTC. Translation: CASTQTGNYGYTF.